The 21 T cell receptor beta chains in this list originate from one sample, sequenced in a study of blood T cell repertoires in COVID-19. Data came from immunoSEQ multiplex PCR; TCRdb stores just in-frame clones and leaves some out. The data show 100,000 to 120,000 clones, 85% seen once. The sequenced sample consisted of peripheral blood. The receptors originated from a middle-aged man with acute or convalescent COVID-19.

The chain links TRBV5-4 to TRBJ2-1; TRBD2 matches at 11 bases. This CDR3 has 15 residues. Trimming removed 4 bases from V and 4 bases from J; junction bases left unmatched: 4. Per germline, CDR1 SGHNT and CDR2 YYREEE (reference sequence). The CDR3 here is CASSSSGGGYNEQFF. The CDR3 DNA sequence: TGTGCCAGCAGCAGTAGCGGGGGGGGGTACAATGAGCAGTTCTTC.

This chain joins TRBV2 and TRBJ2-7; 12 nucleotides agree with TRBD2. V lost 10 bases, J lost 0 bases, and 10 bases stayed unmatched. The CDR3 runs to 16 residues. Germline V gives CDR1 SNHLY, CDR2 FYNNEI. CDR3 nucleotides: TGTGCCAACCTTGGGACTAGCGGGCCTACCTCCTACGAGCAGTACTTC. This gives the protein CANLGTSGPTSYEQYF. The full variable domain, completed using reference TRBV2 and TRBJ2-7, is EPEVTQTPSHQVTQMGQEVILRCVPISNHLYFYWYRQILGQKVEFLVSFYNNEISEKSEIFDDQFSVERPDGSNFTLKIRSTKLEDSAMYFCANLGTSGPTSYEQYFGPGTRLTVT.

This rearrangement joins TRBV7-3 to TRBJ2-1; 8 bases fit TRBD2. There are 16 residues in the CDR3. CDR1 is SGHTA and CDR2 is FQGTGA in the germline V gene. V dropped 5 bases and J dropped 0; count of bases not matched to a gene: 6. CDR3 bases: TGTGCCAGCAGCCCCGGGGGGGGTCGCTCCTACAATGAGCAGTTCTTC. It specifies CASSPGGGRSYNEQFF.

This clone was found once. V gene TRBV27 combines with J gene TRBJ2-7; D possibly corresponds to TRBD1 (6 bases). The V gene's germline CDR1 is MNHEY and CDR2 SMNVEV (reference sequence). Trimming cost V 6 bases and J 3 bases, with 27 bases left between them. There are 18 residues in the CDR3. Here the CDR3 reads CASRQGGQRNGDRYEQYF. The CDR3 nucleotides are TGTGCCAGCAGACAGGGTGGACAGCGTAACGGGGATCGCTACGAGCAGTACTTC.

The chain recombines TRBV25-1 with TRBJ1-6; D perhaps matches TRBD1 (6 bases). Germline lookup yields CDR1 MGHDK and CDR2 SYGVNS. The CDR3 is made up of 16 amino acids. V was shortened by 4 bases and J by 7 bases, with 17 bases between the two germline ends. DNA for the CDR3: TGTGCCAGCAGTGCAACAACAGGGTCTGGAAATTCACCCCTCCACTTT. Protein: CASSATTGSGNSPLHF.

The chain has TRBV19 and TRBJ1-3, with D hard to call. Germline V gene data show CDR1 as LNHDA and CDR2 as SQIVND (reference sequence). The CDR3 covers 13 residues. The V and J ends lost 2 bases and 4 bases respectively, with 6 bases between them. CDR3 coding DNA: TGTGCCAGTAGTATAATTCCGGGAAACACCATATATTTT. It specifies CASSIIPGNTIYF.

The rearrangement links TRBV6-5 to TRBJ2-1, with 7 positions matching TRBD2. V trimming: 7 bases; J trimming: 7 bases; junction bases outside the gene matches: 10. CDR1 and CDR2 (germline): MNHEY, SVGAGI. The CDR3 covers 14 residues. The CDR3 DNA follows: TGTGCCAGCACGGAGACGGGAGGTTCGAATGAGCAGTTCTTC. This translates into CASTETGGSNEQFF.

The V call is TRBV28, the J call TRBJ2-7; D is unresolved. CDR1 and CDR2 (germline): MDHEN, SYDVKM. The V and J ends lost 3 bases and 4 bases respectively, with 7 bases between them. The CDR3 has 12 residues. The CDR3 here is CASSFARYEQYF. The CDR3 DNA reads TGTGCCAGCAGTTTCGCGCGGTACGAGCAGTACTTC. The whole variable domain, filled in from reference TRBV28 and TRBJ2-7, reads DVKVTQSSRYLVKRTGEKVFLECVQDMDHENMFWYRQDPGLGLRLIYFSYDVKMKEKGDIPEGYSVSREKKERFSLILESASTNQTSMYLCASSFARYEQYFGPGTRLTVT.

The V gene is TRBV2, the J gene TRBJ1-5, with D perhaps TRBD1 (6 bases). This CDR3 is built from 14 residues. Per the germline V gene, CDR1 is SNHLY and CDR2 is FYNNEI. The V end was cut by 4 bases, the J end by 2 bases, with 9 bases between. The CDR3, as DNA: TGTGCCAGCAGTGGTCCAGGGGGCAATCAGCCCCAGCATTTT. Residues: CASSGPGGNQPQHF.

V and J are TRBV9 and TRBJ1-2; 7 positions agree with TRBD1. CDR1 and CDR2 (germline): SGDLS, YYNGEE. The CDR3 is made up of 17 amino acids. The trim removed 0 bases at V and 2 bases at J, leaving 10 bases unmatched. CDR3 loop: CASSVATAGGHNYGYTF. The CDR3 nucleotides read TGTGCCAGCAGCGTAGCTACGGCAGGGGGACACAACTATGGCTACACCTTC.

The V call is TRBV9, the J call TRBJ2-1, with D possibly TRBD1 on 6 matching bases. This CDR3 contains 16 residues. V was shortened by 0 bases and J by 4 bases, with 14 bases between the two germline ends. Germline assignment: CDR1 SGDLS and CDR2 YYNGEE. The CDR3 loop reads CASSVAPSGAYNEQFF. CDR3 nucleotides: TGTGCCAGCAGCGTAGCTCCATCAGGGGCATACAATGAGCAGTTCTTC.

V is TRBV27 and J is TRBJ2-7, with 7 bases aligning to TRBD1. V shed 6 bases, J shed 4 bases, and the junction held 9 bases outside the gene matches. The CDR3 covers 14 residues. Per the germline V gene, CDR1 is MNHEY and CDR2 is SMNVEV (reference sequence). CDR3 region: CASRGAGGRYEQYF. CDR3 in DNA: TGTGCCAGCAGGGGGGCAGGGGGTCGATACGAGCAGTACTTC.

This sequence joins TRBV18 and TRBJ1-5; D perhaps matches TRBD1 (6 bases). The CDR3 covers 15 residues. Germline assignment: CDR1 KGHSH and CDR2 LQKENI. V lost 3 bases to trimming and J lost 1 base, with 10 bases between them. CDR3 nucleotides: TGTGCCAGCTCACCGGGGGCCGTGAGCAATCAGCCCCAGCATTTT. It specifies CASSPGAVSNQPQHF.

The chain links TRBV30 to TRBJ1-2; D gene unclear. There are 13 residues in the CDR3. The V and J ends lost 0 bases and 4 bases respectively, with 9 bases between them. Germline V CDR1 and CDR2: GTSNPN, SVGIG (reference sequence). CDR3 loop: CAWSVRGFYGYTF. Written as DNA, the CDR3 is TGTGCCTGGAGTGTACGAGGGTTCTATGGCTACACCTTC.

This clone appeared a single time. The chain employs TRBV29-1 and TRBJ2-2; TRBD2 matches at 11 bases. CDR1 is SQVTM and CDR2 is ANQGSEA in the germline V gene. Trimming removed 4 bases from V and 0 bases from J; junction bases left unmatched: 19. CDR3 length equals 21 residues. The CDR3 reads CSVAAAPLAGESRANTGELFF. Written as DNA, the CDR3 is TGCAGCGTTGCGGCTGCCCCACTAGCGGGAGAAAGCCGGGCGAACACCGGGGAGCTGTTTTTT.

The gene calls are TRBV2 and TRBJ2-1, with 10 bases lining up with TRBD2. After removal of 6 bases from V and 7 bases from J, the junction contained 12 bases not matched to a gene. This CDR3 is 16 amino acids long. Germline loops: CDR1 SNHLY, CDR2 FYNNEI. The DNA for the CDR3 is TGTGCCAGCAGGGGGCCCCTCAGCGGGGGGGCGAATGAGCAGTTCTTC. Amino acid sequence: CASRGPLSGGANEQFF.

CDR3 nucleotides: TGTGCCAGCAGTTACGAGGGAAACGAGCAGTACTTC. Amino acid sequence: CASSYEGNEQYF. The V gene is TRBV6-5, the J gene TRBJ2-7; D may be TRBD2 (5 bases). Germline loops: CDR1 MNHEY, CDR2 SVGAGI. This CDR3 has 12 residues. V lost 2 bases and J lost 5, with 7 bases in between.

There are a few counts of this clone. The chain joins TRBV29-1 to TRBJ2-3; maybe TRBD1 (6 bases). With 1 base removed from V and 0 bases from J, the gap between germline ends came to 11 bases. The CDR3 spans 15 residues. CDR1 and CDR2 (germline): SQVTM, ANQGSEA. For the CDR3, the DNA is TGCAGCGTTGAAGGTCAACAGGGTAGCACAGATACGCAGTATTTT. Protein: CSVEGQQGSTDTQYF.

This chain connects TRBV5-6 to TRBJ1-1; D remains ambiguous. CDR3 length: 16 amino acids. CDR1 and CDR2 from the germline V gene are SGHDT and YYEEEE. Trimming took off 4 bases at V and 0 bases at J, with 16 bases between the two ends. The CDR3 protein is CASSITFRHLNTEAFF. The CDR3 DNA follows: TGTGCCAGCAGCATCACCTTCAGGCACTTGAACACTGAAGCTTTCTTT.

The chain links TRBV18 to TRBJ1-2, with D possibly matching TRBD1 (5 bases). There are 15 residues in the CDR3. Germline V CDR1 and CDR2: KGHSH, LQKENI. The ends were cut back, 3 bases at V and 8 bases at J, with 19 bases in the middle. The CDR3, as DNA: TGTGCCAGCTCACCCCGCGGCGGGGGAGTGGAAGGCTACACCTTC. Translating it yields CASSPRGGGVEGYTF. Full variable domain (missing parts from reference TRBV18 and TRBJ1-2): NAGVMQNPRHLVRRRGQEARLRCSPMKGHSHVYWYRQLPEEGLKFMVYLQKENIIDESGMPKERFSAEFPKEGPSILRIQQVVRGDSAAYFCASSPRGGGVEGYTFGSGTRLTVV.

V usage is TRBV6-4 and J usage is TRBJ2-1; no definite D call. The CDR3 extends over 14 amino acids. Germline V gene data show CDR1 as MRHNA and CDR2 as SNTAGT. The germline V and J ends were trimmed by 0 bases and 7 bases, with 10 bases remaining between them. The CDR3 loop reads CASSDSSRVNEQFF. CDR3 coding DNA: TGTGCCAGCAGTGACTCGAGTCGCGTTAATGAGCAGTTCTTC.